These 11 T cell receptor beta chains were sequenced from one sample in a study of spatial heterogeneity in lung cancer. Indicated time point: blood at routine non-recurrence follow-up after resection. TCRdb processed the 5' RACE reads anew with MiXCR; each CDR3 protein has one entry. The data contain 15,000 to 20,000 distinct CDR3 sequences, roughly 6.3% of them singletons. Sequencing was performed on PBMCs, taken at follow-up. The receptors originated from a male donor with early-stage non-small cell lung cancer.

The rearrangement joins TRBV6-5 to TRBJ2-1; a possible D gene is TRBD1 (6 bases). The germline CDR1 and CDR2 sequences are MNHEY and SVGAGI. V was shortened by 10 bases and J by 9 bases, with 10 bases between the two germline ends. The CDR3 runs 10 residues. The CDR3 region has the DNA TGTGCCACCAGGGGCATTGAGCAGTTCTTC. As protein: CATRGIEQFF.

This clonotype showed up many times. The rearrangement links TRBV10-3 to TRBJ2-1, with 7 bases lining up with TRBD2. Germline V gene sequence: CDR1 ENHRY, CDR2 SYGVKD. The CDR3 totals 15 residues. The junction had 10 bases not matched to a gene; V was cut back by 3 bases and J by 8 bases. The CDR3 coding sequence is TGTGCCATCAGTGATCCCACGGGAGGCGGGCATGAGCAGTTCTTC. Translation gives CAISDPTGGGHEQFF.

This clonotype was recorded at least ten times. The chain carries TRBV7-6 and TRBJ1-5; D uncertain. V lost 2 bases, J lost 10 bases, and 12 bases lay in between. The germline gives CDR1 SGHVS, CDR2 FNYEAQ. The CDR3 contains 13 residues. CDR3 nucleotide sequence: TGTGCCAGCAGCTTAACCCAAATCAGCCCCCAGCATTTT. Protein: CASSLTQISPQHF. Based on the CDR3 plus reference TRBV7-6 and TRBJ1-5, the full variable domain is GAGVSQSPRYKVTKRGQDVALRCDPISGHVSLYWYRQALGQGPEFLTYFNYEAQQDKSGLPNDRFSAERPEGSISTLTIQRTEQRDSAMYRCASSLTQISPQHFGDGTRLSIL.

This clonotype was seen repeatedly, ten times or more. The CDR3 DNA reads as TGTGCCAGCAGCGTAATGACAGCGGGCGATGAGCAGTTCTTC. The encoded protein is CASSVMTAGDEQFF. The chain links TRBV9 to TRBJ2-1, with D perhaps TRBD2 (6 bases). V was trimmed by 1 base and J by 8 bases, leaving 13 bases between them. CDR1 is SGDLS, CDR2 YYNGEE, per germline. The CDR3 spans 14 residues.

This clonotype was observed at least ten times. The chain couples TRBV4-2 to TRBJ2-3; TRBD2 matches 11 bases. Germline lookup yields CDR1 LGHNA and CDR2 YNFKEQ. The CDR3 sequence is 15 residues long. The junction had 3 bases not matched to a gene; V was cut back by 1 base and J by 6 bases. The CDR3 loop reads CASSQGLAGRDTQYF. CDR3 DNA: TGTGCCAGCAGCCAAGGACTAGCGGGAAGGGATACGCAGTATTTT.

At least ten counts were recorded for this clonotype. The gene calls are TRBV20-1 and TRBJ2-3, with 10 positions matching TRBD2. Germline CDR1 DFQATT, CDR2 SNEGSKA (reference sequence). V dropped 3 bases and J dropped 0; count of bases not matched to a gene: 9. This CDR3 has 17 amino acids. In DNA, the CDR3 is TGCAGTGCTAGTGAACTAGCGGGACTATTTAGCACAGATACGCAGTATTTT. Its translation is CSASELAGLFSTDTQYF.

This clonotype was observed at least ten times. CDR3 region: CASSMGATLIQETQYF. The DNA for the CDR3 is TGTGCCAGTAGTATGGGAGCTACGCTAATCCAAGAGACCCAGTACTTC. V is TRBV19 and J is TRBJ2-5, with a possible D match to TRBD2 (5 bases). V was cut by 3 bases and J by 1 base, with 15 bases left in between. Germline V gene data show CDR1 as LNHDA and CDR2 as SQIVND (reference sequence). The CDR3 spans 16 residues.

This clonotype was observed many times. The gene calls are TRBV6-2 or TRBV6-3 and TRBJ1-2, with 9 bases aligning to TRBD1. The length of the CDR3 is 14 residues. V shed 5 bases and J 5 bases; nucleotides not matched to a gene: 6. Germline CDR1 and CDR2: MNHEY and SVGEGT. CDR3 in DNA: TGTGCCAGCAGTCAGGACAGGGGTCTTTATGGCTACACCTTC. Translated, it gives CASSQDRGLYGYTF.

The chain employs TRBV6-5 and TRBJ2-3; D is uncertain. This CDR3 has 11 amino acids. CDR1 is MNHEY, CDR2 SVGAGI, per germline. V lost 7 bases, J lost 4 bases, and 6 bases lay in between. The CDR3 protein is CASTGPDTQYF. In DNA form, the CDR3 reads TGTGCCAGCACCGGGCCAGATACGCAGTATTTT.

This clonotype is medium-sized in the sample. The chain recombines TRBV9 with TRBJ2-7; the match to TRBD1 covers 7 bases. Germline V gene sequence: CDR1 SGDLS, CDR2 YYNGEE. The J segment lost 0 bases and the V segment lost 3 bases, leaving 0 bases of the junction unmatched. The CDR3 is 13 amino acids. CDR3 nucleotides: TGTGCCAGCAGCGGGGACAGCTCCTACGAGCAGTACTTC. Residues: CASSGDSSYEQYF.

This clonotype has a count of ten or more. This chain joins TRBV19 and TRBJ1-6, with D tentatively TRBD1 (5 bases). The CDR3 has 15 residues. Trimming pared 5 bases from V and 7 bases from J, leaving 15 bases between. Germline assignment: CDR1 LNHDA and CDR2 SQIVND (reference sequence). The CDR3 sequence is CASSRASWGNSPLHF. In DNA form, the CDR3 reads TGTGCCAGTAGTCGGGCCTCGTGGGGCAATTCACCCCTCCACTTT.